A single sample gave rise to the 10 T cell receptor beta chains below, sequenced in a study of regulatory T cells in long-lasting Graves disease. Library construction for TCR beta used iRepertoire HTBI primers and Arm-PCR of CDR3 regions. TCRdb used MiXCR to reprocess the multiplex PCR reads, holding one entry per CDR3 protein. Among hundreds of thousands of distinct CDR3 sequences listed, about a fifth were seen once. Time point defined: persistent/refractory GD, antithyroid drugs over 5 years with positive TRAb. TCR sequences were obtained from RNA taken from PBMCs. The sequencing used peripheral blood mononuclear cells (PBMCs), collected when the disease was refractory, from a patient treated with antithyroid drugs. These TCRs come from a female donor with Graves disease.

As for this clonotype: A clone one base away is much larger, so this may be a read error. The chain couples TRBV10-3 to TRBJ1-2; TRBD1 might be the D (5 bases). Germline V gene data show CDR1 as ENHRY and CDR2 as SYGVKD. Trimming took 7 bases from V and 8 from J, leaving 17 bases between them. The CDR3 has 13 residues. The CDR3: CAITAEQGQGYTF. The CDR3 DNA reads TGTGCCATCACCGCGGAGCAGGGTCAAGGCTACACCTTC.

Only a few counts were recorded for this clonotype. The chain carries TRBV20-1 and TRBJ1-1; D not resolved. The germline V gene encodes CDR1 DFQATT and CDR2 SNEGSKA (reference sequence). Trimming left V 5 bases short and J 0 bases short, with 10 bases between. This CDR3 is 13 amino acids long. CDR3 region: CSAHFPVNTEAFF. The DNA of the CDR3 is TGCAGTGCTCACTTTCCAGTGAACACTGAAGCTTTCTTT.

This clonotype was observed many times. The chain joins TRBV28 to TRBJ1-5, with D possibly being TRBD1 (5 bases). Germline V gene data show CDR1 as MDHEN and CDR2 as SYDVKM. The CDR3 has 11 residues. V was cut by 11 bases and J by 7 bases, with 12 bases left in between. CDR3 protein: CAGGSAQPQHF. CDR3 bases: TGTGCCGGGGGGAGCGCCCAGCCCCAGCATTTT. The full variable domain, its missing parts supplied by reference TRBV28 and TRBJ1-5, is DVKVTQSSRYLVKRTGEKVFLECVQDMDHENMFWYRQDPGLGLRLIYFSYDVKMKEKGDIPEGYSVSREKKERFSLILESASTNQTSMYLCAGGSAQPQHFGDGTRLSIL.

The chain links TRBV10-3 to TRBJ2-7, with 10 positions matching TRBD1. Germline V gene lookup returns CDR1 ENHRY and CDR2 SYGVKD. This CDR3 spans 17 amino acids. The J segment lost 4 bases and the V segment lost 7 bases, leaving 16 bases of the junction unmatched. CDR3 coding DNA: TGTGCCATCACTGCCTCACCCAGGACAGGGGGGAATTACGAGCAGTACTTC. Translated, it gives CAITASPRTGGNYEQYF.

This clonotype was counted ten times or more. This chain connects TRBV7-9 to TRBJ1-2; D unresolved. Trimming pared 6 bases from V and 6 bases from J, leaving 17 bases between. The CDR3 is made up of 14 amino acids. Germline V gene lookup returns CDR1 SEHNR and CDR2 FQNEAQ (reference sequence). CDR3 in amino acids: CASRTDPSDHGYTF. The CDR3 DNA sequence: TGTGCCAGCAGAACGGACCCATCCGACCATGGCTACACCTTC.

This clonotype was found once. This chain joins TRBV15 and TRBJ2-1; D uncertain. Germline V CDR1 and CDR2: LNHNV, YYDKDF (reference sequence). This CDR3 has 14 residues. V was pared by 9 bases and J by 3 bases, with 15 bases between. The CDR3 here is CATSPAGSYNEQFF. CDR3 nucleotides: TGTGCCACGAGCCCGGCCGGAAGCTACAATGAGCAGTTCTTC. The full variable domain, with the rest looked up from reference TRBV15 and TRBJ2-1, is DAMVIQNPRYQVTQFGKPVTLSCSQTLNHNVMYWYQQKSSQAPKLLFHYYDKDFNNEADTPDNFQSRRPNTSFCFLDIRSPGLGDTAMYLCATSPAGSYNEQFFGPGTRLTVL.

This clonotype came up many times. The genes are TRBV28 and TRBJ1-6; TRBD1 aligns across 10 bases. CDR3 length equals 14 residues. Germline lookup yields CDR1 MDHEN and CDR2 SYDVKM. The J segment lost 8 bases and the V segment lost 2 bases, leaving 0 bases of the junction unmatched. The chain's CDR3 is CASSLGTGDSPLHF. CDR3 nucleotide sequence: TGTGCCAGCAGTTTAGGGACAGGGGATTCACCCCTCCACTTT.

The V gene is TRBV29-1, the J gene TRBJ1-1; D not resolved. The germline V gene has CDR1 SQVTM and CDR2 ANQGSEA. This CDR3 contains 12 residues. Trimming cost V 7 bases and J 0 bases, with 9 bases left between them. The CDR3 bases are TGCAGCGGGTCAGTCCTGAACACTGAAGCTTTCTTT. Its protein product is CSGSVLNTEAFF.

The chain couples TRBV11-2 to TRBJ2-5, with 7 bases that match TRBD2. The length of the CDR3 is 16 residues. With V trimmed by 3 bases and J by 2 bases, 9 bases remained unmatched. CDR1 and CDR2 (germline): SGHAT, FQNNGV. CDR3 in amino acids: CASSFGGGGPQETQYF. The CDR3 DNA follows: TGTGCCAGCAGCTTTGGGGGGGGGGGACCTCAAGAGACCCAGTACTTC.

This clonotype was seen more than once but under ten times. The J gene is TRBJ2-7, the V gene TRBV7-9; D is uncertain. The V end was cut by 0 bases, the J end by 2 bases, with 8 bases between. Per the germline V gene, CDR1 is SEHNR and CDR2 is FQNEAQ (reference sequence). The CDR3 contains 14 residues. This CDR3 is CASSLAGNPYEQYF. CDR3 DNA sequence: TGTGCCAGCAGCTTAGCGGGAAACCCCTACGAGCAGTACTTC.